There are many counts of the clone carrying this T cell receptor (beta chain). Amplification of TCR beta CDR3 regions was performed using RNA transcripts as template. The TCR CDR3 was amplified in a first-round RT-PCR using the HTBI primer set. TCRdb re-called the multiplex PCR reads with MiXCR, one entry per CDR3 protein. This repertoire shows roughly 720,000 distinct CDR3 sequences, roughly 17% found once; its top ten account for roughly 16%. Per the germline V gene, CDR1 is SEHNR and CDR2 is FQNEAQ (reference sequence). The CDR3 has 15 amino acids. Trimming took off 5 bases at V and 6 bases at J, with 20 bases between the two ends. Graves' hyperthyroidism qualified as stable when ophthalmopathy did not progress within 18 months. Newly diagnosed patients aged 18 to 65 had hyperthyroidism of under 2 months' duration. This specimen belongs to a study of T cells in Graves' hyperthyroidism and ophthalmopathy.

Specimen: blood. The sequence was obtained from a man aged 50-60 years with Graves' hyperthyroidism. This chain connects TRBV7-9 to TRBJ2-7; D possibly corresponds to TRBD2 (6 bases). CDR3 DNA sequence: TGTGCCAGCAGCCCCTGGGACTTGCCTAGGGGCGAGCAGTACTTC. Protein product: CASSPWDLPRGEQYF.